The entry below gives a single T cell receptor (beta chain) sequence along with its context. V lost 7 bases and J lost 2, with 9 bases in between. Per germline, CDR1 SQVTM and CDR2 ANQGSEA. This CDR3 is built from 11 residues. Some clones are missing from TCRdb's copy, which holds only in-frame ones; the method was immunoSEQ multiplex PCR. There are tens of thousands of clones in the sample; around 83% occur only once, and more than 3% lies in the top ten. The data derive from a study of lymphopenia after photon versus proton radiotherapy. This clonotype was obtained from a woman aged 45 to 65 with pancreatic cancer. Sequenced here: peripheral blood, sampled from a patient treated with photon-based radiotherapy. The V gene is TRBV29-1, the J gene TRBJ2-7, with no clear D. CDR3 region: CSAAQTYEQYF. As DNA, the CDR3 is TGCAGCGCGGCCCAAACCTACGAGCAGTACTTC.